This T cell receptor (beta chain) was recovered during a study of beta chain features in type 1 diabetes. The authors reverse transcribed all of the isolated RNA, so sequencing captured expressed TCRB transcripts. Assay used: immunoSEQ multiplex PCR; TCRdb lists only in-frame clones, some missing. The sample has about 260,000 clones; under 70% are singletons. The V gene's germline CDR1 is ENHRY and CDR2 SYGVKD. The length of the CDR3 is 13 residues. After removal of 10 bases from V and 5 bases from J, the junction contained 7 bases not matched to a gene. V and J are TRBV10-3 and TRBJ2-1, with TRBD1 matching over 8 bases. This sequence was found in a man in his thirties or forties in good health. The source material was naive CD4+ T cells from blood. The CDR3 DNA reads as TGTGCCACCCGGGACAGGAGCCACAATGAGCAGTTCTTC. It specifies CATRDRSHNEQFF.